The source of this TCR beta chain is a study of T cell changes during pregnancy in multiple sclerosis. There are 13 residues in the CDR3. V lost 8 bases, J lost 0 bases, and 10 bases lay in between. Per germline, CDR1 MDHEN and CDR2 SYDVKM. Produced via immunoSEQ multiplex PCR; TCRdb's table is partial and in-frame only. The repertoire consists of about 41,000 clones, with around 93% occurring once and the leading ten covering 7.5% to 9.5%. The source is a female donor with multiple sclerosis, enrolled in a pregnancy study. This specimen consisted of CD8+ T cells from peripheral blood mononuclear cells, obtained in the third trimester of pregnancy. The chain combines TRBV28 with TRBJ1-1; D uncertain. CDR3 nucleotides: TGTGCCAGCTGCAGACTTATGAACACTGAAGCTTTCTTT. It encodes CASCRLMNTEAFF.